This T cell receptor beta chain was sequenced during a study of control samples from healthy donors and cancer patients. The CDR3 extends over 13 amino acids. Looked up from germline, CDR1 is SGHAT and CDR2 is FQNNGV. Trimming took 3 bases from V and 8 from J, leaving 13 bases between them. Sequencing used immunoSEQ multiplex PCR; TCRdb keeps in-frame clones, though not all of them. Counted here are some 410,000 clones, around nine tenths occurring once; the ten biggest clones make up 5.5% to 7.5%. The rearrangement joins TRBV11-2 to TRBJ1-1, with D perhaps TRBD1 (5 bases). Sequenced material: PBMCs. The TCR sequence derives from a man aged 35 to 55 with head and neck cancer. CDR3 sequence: CASSLTVSGEAFF. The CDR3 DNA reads TGTGCCAGCAGCTTGACAGTTTCAGGAGAAGCTTTCTTT.